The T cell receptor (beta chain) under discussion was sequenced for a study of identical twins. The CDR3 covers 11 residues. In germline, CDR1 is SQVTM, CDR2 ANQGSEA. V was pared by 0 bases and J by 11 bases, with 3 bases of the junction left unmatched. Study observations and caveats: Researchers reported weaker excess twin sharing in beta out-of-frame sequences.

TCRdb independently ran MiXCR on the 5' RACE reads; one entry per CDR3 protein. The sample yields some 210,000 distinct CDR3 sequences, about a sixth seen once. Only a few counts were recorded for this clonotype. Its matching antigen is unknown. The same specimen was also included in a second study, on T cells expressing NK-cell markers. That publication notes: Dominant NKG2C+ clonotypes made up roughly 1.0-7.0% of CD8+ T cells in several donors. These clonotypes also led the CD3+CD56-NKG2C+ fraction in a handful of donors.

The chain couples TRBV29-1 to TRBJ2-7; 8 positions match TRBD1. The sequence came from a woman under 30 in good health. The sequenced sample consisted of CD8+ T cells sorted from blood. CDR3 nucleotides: TGCAGCGTTGAAGAGGCGGACAGGGAGTACTTC. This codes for CSVEEADREYF.